These 12 T cell receptor beta chains were sequenced from one sample in a study of CD8 T cells in Susac syndrome. RNA in amounts of about 0.5 to 1 ug was reverse transcribed with random hexamers. MiXCR, run by TCRdb on the immunoSEQ multiplex PCR reads, gives a single entry per CDR3 protein. This sample has 330,000 or so distinct CDR3 sequences, with around 89% found just once. Sequenced input: CD8+ T cells from PBMCs. The receptor set was obtained from a human donor with multiple sclerosis.

V gene TRBV7-3 combines with J gene TRBJ2-1; 9 nucleotides align to TRBD1. Germline CDR1 SGHTA, CDR2 FQGTGA. This CDR3 contains 18 residues. V was clipped by 1 base and J by 9 bases; unmatched bases: 16. This CDR3 reads CASSLRSGGPRDRAEQFF. DNA of the CDR3: TGTGCCAGCAGCTTAAGGTCGGGGGGACCTCGGGACAGGGCTGAGCAGTTCTTC.

This chain uses TRBV27 with TRBJ1-2; 8 bases line up with TRBD1. This CDR3 spans 17 amino acids. Losses at the gene ends were 4 bases for V and 5 bases for J; bases not matched to a gene: 15. CDR1 MNHEY and CDR2 SMNVEV come from the germline V gene (reference sequence). CDR3 DNA sequence: TGTGCCAGCAGTTCCGTGGGCTTGACAGGGGTTAGGTATGGCTACACCTTC. This gives the protein CASSSVGLTGVRYGYTF.

The J gene is TRBJ2-5, the V gene TRBV4-3; 16 bases line up with TRBD2. This CDR3 spans 19 amino acids. Germline V gene data show CDR1 as LGHNA and CDR2 as YSLEER. V lost 1 base and J lost 5; bases outside the gene matches: 10. CDR3 sequence reads: CASSQGKGTSGGAWETQYF. DNA for the CDR3: TGCGCCAGCAGCCAAGGGAAAGGGACTAGCGGGGGGGCCTGGGAGACCCAGTACTTC.

The chain couples TRBV7-3 to TRBJ2-1; D is ambiguous. Germline-derived CDR1 and CDR2 are SGHTA and FQGTGA. Trimming removed 4 bases at V and 0 bases at J, with 10 bases between. The CDR3 runs to 15 residues. CDR3 region: CASSSEPSSYNEQFF. The CDR3 DNA sequence: TGTGCCAGCAGCTCCGAGCCGAGCTCCTACAATGAGCAGTTCTTC.

This chain uses TRBV13 with TRBJ2-1, with 10 bases lining up with TRBD2. The V gene end was trimmed by 2 bases and the J gene end by 5 bases; junction bases not matched to a gene: 3. CDR1 is PRHDT, CDR2 FYEKMQ, per germline (reference sequence). The CDR3 has 15 residues. Here the CDR3 reads CASSLSGRGNNEQFF. CDR3 sequence (DNA): TGTGCCAGCAGCTTAAGCGGGAGGGGAAACAATGAGCAGTTCTTC.

V gene TRBV6-4 combines with J gene TRBJ2-7; 8 nucleotides align to TRBD2. The germline CDR1 and CDR2 sequences are MRHNA and SNTAGT. Trimming at V came to 6 bases and at J to 3 bases, leaving 7 bases not matched to a gene. This CDR3 has 14 residues. As DNA, the CDR3 is TGTGCCAGCAGAAGACTAGCGCTGTACTACGAGCAGTACTTC. Its protein is CASRRLALYYEQYF.

The chain is built from TRBV7-9 and TRBJ1-3; perhaps TRBD1 as D (5 bases). The germline gives CDR1 SEHNR, CDR2 FQNEAQ (reference sequence). The CDR3 totals 13 residues. Trimming took 3 bases from V and 6 from J, leaving 9 bases between them. As DNA, the CDR3 is TGTGCCAGCAGCTTTCTGGGGGAAAACACCATATATTTT. It specifies CASSFLGENTIYF.

The chain links TRBV6-5 to TRBJ2-1; D may be TRBD1 or TRBD2 (6 bases each). Germline CDR1 is MNHEY and CDR2 is SVGAGI. This CDR3 region has 12 residues. V lost 4 bases and J 8 bases, leaving 9 bases between the germline ends. CDR3 sequence reads: CASSWGADEQFF. For the CDR3, the DNA is TGTGCCAGCAGTTGGGGGGCAGATGAGCAGTTCTTC.

This chain joins TRBV11-2 and TRBJ2-1, with TRBD2 identical over 10 bases. This CDR3 has 16 residues. V lost 8 bases, J lost 0 bases, and 7 bases stayed unmatched. Germline lookup yields CDR1 SGHAT and CDR2 FQNNGV. CDR3 in amino acids: CASWDSSGGSYNEQFF. The CDR3 DNA reads TGTGCCAGCTGGGATTCTAGCGGGGGCTCCTACAATGAGCAGTTCTTC.

The gene calls are TRBV19 and TRBJ2-3; 9 nucleotides agree with TRBD2. Germline CDR1 LNHDA, CDR2 SQIVND (reference sequence). CDR3 length: 14 residues. Trimming cost V 9 bases and J 1 base; bases outside gene matches: 5. The CDR3 sequence: CASASGAGTDTQYF. The CDR3 nucleotides are TGTGCCAGCGCTAGCGGGGCGGGCACAGATACGCAGTATTTT.

J is TRBJ1-1 and V is TRBV20-1; 12 bases agree with TRBD1. Trimming cost V 5 bases and J 3 bases; bases outside gene matches: 1. The germline gives CDR1 DFQATT, CDR2 SNEGSKA (reference sequence). The CDR3 extends over 13 amino acids. CDR3 sequence: CSARDRGHTEAFF. DNA for the CDR3: TGCAGTGCTCGGGACAGGGGGCACACTGAAGCTTTCTTT.

The J gene is TRBJ2-3, the V gene TRBV6-1; 7 bases are a match to TRBD1. The ends lost 5 bases at V and 1 base at J; junction bases unmatched: 9. This CDR3 has 16 residues. Per the germline V gene, CDR1 is MNHNS and CDR2 is SASEGT. CDR3 coding DNA: TGTGCCAGCAGTCAGGGACAGCTAGGTGGCACAGATACGCAGTATTTT. Translation gives CASSQGQLGGTDTQYF.